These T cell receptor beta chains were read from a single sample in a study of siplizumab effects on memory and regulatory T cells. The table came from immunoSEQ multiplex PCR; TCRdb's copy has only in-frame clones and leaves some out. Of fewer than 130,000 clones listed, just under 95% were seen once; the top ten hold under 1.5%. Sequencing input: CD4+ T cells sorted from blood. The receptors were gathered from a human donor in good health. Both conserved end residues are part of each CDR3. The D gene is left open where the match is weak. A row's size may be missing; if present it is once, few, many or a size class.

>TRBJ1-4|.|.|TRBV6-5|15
CASSLSPWGFEKLFF
TGTGCCAGCAGTTTGAGCCCCTGGGGCTTTGAAAAACTGTTTTTT
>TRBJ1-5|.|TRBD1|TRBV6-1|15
CASRPTGGGNQPQHF
TGTGCCAGCAGACCCACAGGGGGCGGCAATCAGCCCCAGCATTTT
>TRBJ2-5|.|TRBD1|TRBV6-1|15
CASSEYHRGLETQYF
TGTGCCAGCAGTGAATATCACAGGGGGCTCGAGACCCAGTACTTC
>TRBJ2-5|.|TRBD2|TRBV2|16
CASSDWASGDQETQYF
TGTGCCAGCAGTGATTGGGCTAGCGGGGATCAAGAGACCCAGTACTTC
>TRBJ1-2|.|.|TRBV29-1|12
CSVGDVGGGYTF
TGCAGCGTTGGGGACGTTGGTGGAGGCTACACCTTC
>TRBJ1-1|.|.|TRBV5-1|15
CASSRAEVEDTEAFF
TGCGCCAGCAGCCGTGCGGAGGTGGAGGACACTGAAGCTTTCTTT
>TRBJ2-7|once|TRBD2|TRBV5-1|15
CASRPSGSWTYEQYF
TGCGCCAGCAGGCCTAGCGGGAGTTGGACCTACGAGCAGTACTTC
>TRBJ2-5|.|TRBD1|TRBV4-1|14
CASSQALQGETQYF
TGCGCCAGCAGCCAAGCCCTACAGGGGGAGACCCAGTACTTC
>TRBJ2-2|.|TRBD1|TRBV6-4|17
CASSRYPGTGNTGELFF
TGTGCCAGCAGTCGCTATCCCGGGACAGGAAACACCGGGGAGCTGTTTTTT
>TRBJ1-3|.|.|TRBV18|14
CASSPQGTGNTIYF
TGTGCCAGCTCACCTCAGGGGACTGGAAACACCATATATTTT
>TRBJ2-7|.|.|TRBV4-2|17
CASSQDWGQGLSYEQYF
TGTGCCAGCAGCCAAGATTGGGGGCAGGGTCTTTCCTACGAGCAGTACTTC
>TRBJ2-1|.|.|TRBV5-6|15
CASTLDRGLGNEQFF
TGTGCCAGCACCCTCGACCGGGGGCTGGGCAATGAGCAGTTCTTC
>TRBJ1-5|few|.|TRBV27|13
CASSHERAQPQHF
TGTGCCAGCAGTCATGAGAGGGCCCAGCCCCAGCATTTT
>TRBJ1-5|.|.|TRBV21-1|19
CASTLNRETVPRGNQPQHF
TGTGCCAGTACCCTCAACAGGGAAACCGTACCCCGGGGCAATCAGCCCCAGCATTTT
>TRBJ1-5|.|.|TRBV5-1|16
CASSSSPGTPGQPQHF
TGCGCCAGCAGCTCATCACCAGGAACCCCGGGACAGCCCCAGCATTTT
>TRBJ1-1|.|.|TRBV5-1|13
CASSFRSGTEAFF
TGCGCCAGCAGCTTTCGTTCGGGCACTGAAGCTTTCTTT
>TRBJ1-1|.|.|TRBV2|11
CASGSRLEAFF
TGTGCCAGCGGAAGCAGGCTTGAAGCTTTCTTT
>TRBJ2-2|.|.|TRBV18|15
CASSPSGLNTGELFF
TGTGCCAGCTCCCCCTCCGGACTCAACACCGGGGAGCTGTTTTTT
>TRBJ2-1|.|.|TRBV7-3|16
CASRKSGTDSYNEQFF
TGTGCCAGCAGGAAATCCGGGACTGACTCCTACAATGAGCAGTTCTTC
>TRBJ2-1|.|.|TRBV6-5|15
CASSYYSGAENEQFF
TGTGCCAGCAGTTACTATTCGGGGGCCGAAAATGAGCAGTTCTTC
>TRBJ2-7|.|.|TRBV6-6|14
CASSYSIQYNEQYF
TGTGCCAGCAGTTACTCGATACAGTACAACGAGCAGTACTTC
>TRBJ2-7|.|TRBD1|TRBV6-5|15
CASSDHRDRTYEQYF
TGTGCCAGCAGCGACCACCGGGACAGGACCTACGAGCAGTACTTC
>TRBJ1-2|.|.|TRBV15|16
CATSRDFAGAASGYTF
TGTGCCACCAGCAGAGACTTCGCGGGGGCGGCGTCTGGCTACACCTTC
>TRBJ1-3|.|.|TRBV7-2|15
CASSFTASSGNTIYF
TGTGCCAGCAGCTTCACAGCGAGCTCTGGAAACACCATATATTTT
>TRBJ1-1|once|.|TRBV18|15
CASSPPQGPAAEAFF
TGTGCCAGCTCACCCCCACAGGGCCCTGCGGCTGAAGCTTTCTTT